The entry that follows covers one T cell receptor (beta chain) sequence. The antigen is undetermined. These data are taken from a study of cytomegalovirus exposure and HLA in healthy donors. Study information: Roughly 92 million unique TCRs, all from HLA-typed donors, were included in an early release of the data. Findings of the study overall: TRBV6-2, TRBV6-3 and some other V segments were unresolvable in 87-base-pair reads. For TCR beta chains, V- and J-gene trimming was later linked to a missense DCLRE1C variant. Per published reports, the classifier diagnosed cytomegalovirus status with high specificity and sensitivity.

Germline loops: CDR1 WSHSY, CDR2 SAAADI. V gave up 6 bases and J gave up 8 bases, with 14 bases separating them. The CDR3 contains 14 residues. The PCR contained 60 Vbeta and 13 Jbeta primers. Here immunoSEQ multiplex PCR was the method, and the copy in TCRdb shows in-frame clones only, minus some. This sample has about 140,000 clones, with roughly 73% found just once. The sample taken for sequencing was PBMCs. The TCR comes from a man aged 35 to 55 in good health and CMV-seronegative. The V call is TRBV10-2, the J call TRBJ1-6; D unresolved. CDR3 DNA: TGCGCCAGCAGGATTGAGGGTTTGGATTCACCCCTCCACTTT. Amino acid sequence: CASRIEGLDSPLHF.